This T cell receptor (beta chain) was sequenced during a study of human T cells and chemical hapten exposure. Across the whole study: The scalp of each patient received a weekly diphenylcyclopropenone dose for the full roughly 25-week study. Study outcomes and limitations: PT1 expanded TCR counts and patch test score were linked, and their correlation was positive.

V lost 0 bases, J lost 4 bases, and 7 bases stayed unmatched. This CDR3 is built from 16 residues. Germline loops: CDR1 LGHNA, CDR2 YSLEER. The study's library attached unique molecular identifiers to single cDNA molecules. TCRdb reanalysed the RACE reads using MiXCR and keeps one entry per CDR3 protein. The sample carries 99,000 or so distinct CDR3 sequences, less than 45% recorded once. Described time point: patch test 3, about 24 weeks after DPC sensitization. The treatment: therapeutic diphenylcyclopropenone sensitization with weekly scalp DPC. About this clonotype itself: Its antigen is undetermined.

This TCR was recovered from a man aged 35 to 55 with alopecia areata. Some clones in this sample may be carry-over from other donors' samples. The sample was whole blood, taken in connection with sensitization to the hapten diphenylcyclopropenone (DPC). The chain uses TRBV4-3 and TRBJ2-3, with 7 bases lining up with TRBD2. CDR3 region: CASSQDWGGGADTQYF. For the CDR3, the DNA is TGCGCCAGCAGCCAAGACTGGGGGGGGGGAGCAGATACGCAGTATTTT.